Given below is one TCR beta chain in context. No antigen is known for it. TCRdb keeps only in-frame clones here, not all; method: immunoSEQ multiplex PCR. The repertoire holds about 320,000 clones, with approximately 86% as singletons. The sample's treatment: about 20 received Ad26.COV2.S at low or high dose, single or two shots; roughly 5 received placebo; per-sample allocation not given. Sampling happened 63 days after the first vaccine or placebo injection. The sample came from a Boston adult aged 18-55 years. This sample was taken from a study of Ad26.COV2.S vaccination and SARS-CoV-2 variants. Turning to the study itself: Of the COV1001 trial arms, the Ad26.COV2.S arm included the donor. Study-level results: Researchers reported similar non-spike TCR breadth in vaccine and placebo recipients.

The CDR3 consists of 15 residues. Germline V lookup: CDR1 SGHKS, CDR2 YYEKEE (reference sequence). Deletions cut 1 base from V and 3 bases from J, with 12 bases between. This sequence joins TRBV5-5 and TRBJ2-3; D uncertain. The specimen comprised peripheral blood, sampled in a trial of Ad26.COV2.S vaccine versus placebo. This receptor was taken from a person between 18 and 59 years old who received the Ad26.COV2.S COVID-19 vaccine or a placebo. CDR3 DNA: TGTGCCAGCAGCTTGCCTTGGCGGAGTACAGATACGCAGTATTTT. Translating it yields CASSLPWRSTDTQYF.